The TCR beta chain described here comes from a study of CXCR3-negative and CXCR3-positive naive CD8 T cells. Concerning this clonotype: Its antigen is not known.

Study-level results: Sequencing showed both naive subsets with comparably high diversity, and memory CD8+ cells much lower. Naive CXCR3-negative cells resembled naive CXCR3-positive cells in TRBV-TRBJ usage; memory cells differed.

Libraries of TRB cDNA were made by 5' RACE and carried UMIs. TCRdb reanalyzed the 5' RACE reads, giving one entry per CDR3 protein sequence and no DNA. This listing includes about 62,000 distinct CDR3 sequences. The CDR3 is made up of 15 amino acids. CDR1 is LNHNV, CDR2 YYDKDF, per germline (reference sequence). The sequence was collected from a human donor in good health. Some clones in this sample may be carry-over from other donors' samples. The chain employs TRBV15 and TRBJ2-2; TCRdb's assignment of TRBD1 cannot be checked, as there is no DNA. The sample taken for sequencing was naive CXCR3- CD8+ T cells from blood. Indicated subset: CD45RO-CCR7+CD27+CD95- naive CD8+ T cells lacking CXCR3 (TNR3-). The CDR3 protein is CATSRVQGAPGELFF.